The 17 T cell receptor beta chains given below trace back to one sample, sequenced in a study of long-term antiretroviral therapy in people with HIV. Version v3.0 of the immunoSEQ assay was performed at survey level. The protocol was immunoSEQ multiplex PCR, while the TCRdb copy is restricted to in-frame clones and leaves out a portion. The sample consists of 10,000 to 15,000 clones, 70% to 80% of them appearing once. Here the sequenced sample was unsorted PBMCs, taken 1.3 years after starting antiretroviral therapy. All receptors derive from a woman under 30 with HIV.

The rearrangement joins TRBV28 to TRBJ1-1; TRBD1 is a possible D gene (5 bases). This CDR3 region has 14 residues. V was clipped by 5 bases and J by 7 bases, with 17 bases between them. Germline lookup yields CDR1 MDHEN and CDR2 SYDVKM. The CDR3 here is CASSNLRVRGEAFF. The CDR3 nucleotides read TGTGCCAGCAGTAACCTCCGGGTAAGGGGTGAAGCTTTCTTT.

V is TRBV7-9 and J is TRBJ2-5; D ambiguous. The CDR3 is 10 amino acids. V lost 8 bases to trimming and J lost 7 bases, with 8 bases between them. The germline V gene has CDR1 SEHNR and CDR2 FQNEAQ (reference sequence). The CDR3 region is CASDWGTQYF. CDR3 sequence (DNA): TGTGCCAGCGATTGGGGGACCCAGTACTTC.

There are a few counts of this clone. The chain uses TRBV11-3 and TRBJ1-1; D is possibly TRBD1 (5 bases). This CDR3 has 13 amino acids. Germline-derived CDR1 and CDR2 are SGHNT and YENEEA. Trimming left V 7 bases short and J 8 bases short, with 17 bases between. CDR3 amino acids: CASIQPRQTEAFF. For the CDR3, the DNA is TGTGCCAGCATCCAGCCCAGACAGACAGAAGCTTTCTTT.

The chain has TRBV2 and TRBJ1-6; D is uncertain. CDR1 SNHLY and CDR2 FYNNEI come from the germline V gene. V lost 6 bases to trimming and J lost 8 bases, with 8 bases between them. This CDR3 contains 12 residues. In DNA form, the CDR3 reads TGTGCCAGCAGGGGTCAGGATTCACCCCTCCACTTT. It is translated as CASRGQDSPLHF.

CDR3 bases: TGTGCCAGCAGCCTATCCCCAGGACAGGTTAGCGAGCAGTACTTC. The encoded protein is CASSLSPGQVSEQYF. The chain joins TRBV28 to TRBJ2-7, with 7 positions matching TRBD1. V gave up 6 bases and J gave up 6 bases; unmatched junction bases: 14. CDR1 MDHEN and CDR2 SYDVKM come from the germline V gene. This CDR3 is built from 15 residues.

The V and J genes are TRBV7-9 and TRBJ2-6; D is perhaps TRBD1 (6 bases). Germline values: CDR1 SEHNR, CDR2 FQNEAQ (reference sequence). V was shortened by 1 base and J by 2 bases, with 12 bases between the two germline ends. The CDR3 contains 17 residues. The CDR3 loop reads CASSLDGGATGANVLTF. CDR3 in DNA: TGTGCCAGCAGCTTAGATGGGGGCGCAACTGGGGCCAACGTCCTGACTTTC.

The V call is TRBV4-1, the J call TRBJ1-2, with D unresolved. The CDR3 loop spans 15 amino acids. Trimming left V 0 bases short and J 6 bases short, with 14 bases between. Germline V gene data show CDR1 as MGHRA and CDR2 as YSYEKL. CDR3 in DNA: TGCGCCAGCAGCCAAGATCCCGGAAATTCCCATGGCTACACCTTC. Translating it yields CASSQDPGNSHGYTF.

The genes are TRBV29-1 and TRBJ1-2; no clear D. Germline V gives CDR1 SQVTM, CDR2 ANQGSEA. This CDR3 has 11 amino acids. Trimming stripped 5 bases from V and 2 bases from J, with 6 bases between. The CDR3 DNA is TGCAGCGTTCCGTGGAACTATGGCTACACCTTC. It codes for CSVPWNYGYTF.

V gene TRBV6-6 combines with J gene TRBJ2-7; TRBD1 agrees at 10 bases. This CDR3 has 14 amino acids. The ends lost 6 bases at V and 6 bases at J; junction bases unmatched: 8. Germline CDR1 is MNHNY and CDR2 is SVGAGI (reference sequence). The chain's CDR3 is CASREPGTGAEQYF. As DNA, the CDR3 is TGTGCCAGCAGGGAACCCGGGACAGGGGCCGAGCAGTACTTC.

The chain employs TRBV5-6 and TRBJ1-1; D unresolved. Trimming removed 1 base from V and 4 bases from J, with 11 bases in between. The CDR3 is 14 amino acids. CDR1 SGHDT and CDR2 YYEEEE come from the germline V gene. Here the CDR3 reads CASSLMGGLTEAFF. The CDR3 DNA follows: TGTGCCAGCAGCTTGATGGGAGGTCTCACTGAAGCTTTCTTT.

The chain uses TRBV5-6 and TRBJ2-7; unclear D gene. Germline-derived CDR1 and CDR2 are SGHDT and YYEEEE. There are 12 residues in the CDR3. V lost 0 bases, J lost 2 bases, and 3 bases lay in between. Here the CDR3 reads CASSLAAYEQYF. The DNA of the CDR3 is TGTGCCAGCAGCTTGGCGGCCTACGAGCAGTACTTC.

The chain employs TRBV4-2 and TRBJ1-2; D perhaps matches TRBD1 (6 bases). Per germline, CDR1 LGHNA and CDR2 YNFKEQ. V was shortened by 4 bases and J by 6 bases, with 18 bases between the two germline ends. This CDR3 has 15 residues. This CDR3 is CASSPDAGTFHGYTF. The CDR3 bases are TGTGCCAGCAGCCCCGATGCCGGGACATTCCATGGCTACACCTTC.

This clone has just a few counts. This rearrangement joins TRBV9 to TRBJ2-3, with 9 bases aligning to TRBD2. V lost 6 bases, J lost 4 bases, and 12 bases stayed unmatched. Germline assignment: CDR1 SGDLS and CDR2 YYNGEE. The CDR3 totals 16 residues. In nucleotides, the CDR3 is TGTGCCAGCACCGATCCTACGCGGGGGGGGCCAGATACGCAGTATTTT. Residues: CASTDPTRGGPDTQYF.

CDR3 sequence reads: CAILGQGVTGYTF. CDR3 sequence (DNA): TGTGCCATCCTGGGGCAGGGGGTGACTGGCTACACCTTC. This sequence joins TRBV10-3 and TRBJ1-2, with 7 bases matching TRBD1. Looked up from germline, CDR1 is ENHRY and CDR2 is SYGVKD. The CDR3 runs to 13 residues. The V gene end was trimmed by 8 bases and the J gene end by 7 bases; junction bases not matched to a gene: 10.

The gene calls are TRBV2 and TRBJ1-1; a weak D match, TRBD1 (5 bases). The CDR3 spans 13 residues. CDR1 SNHLY and CDR2 FYNNEI come from the germline V gene. Trimming removed 3 bases at V and 4 bases at J, with 9 bases between. CDR3 bases: TGTGCCAGCAGTGATTGGGGGGGCACTGAAGCTTTCTTT. Translation gives CASSDWGGTEAFF.

The chain recombines TRBV9 with TRBJ1-2; 8 nucleotides agree with TRBD1. The CDR3 sequence is 13 residues long. Looked up from germline, CDR1 is SGDLS and CDR2 is YYNGEE. The V segment lost 2 bases and the J segment 8 bases; nucleotides outside the gene matches: 5. The CDR3 nucleotides are TGTGCCAGCAGCGTGAACAGGGGGAGCGGCTACACCTTC. Amino acid sequence: CASSVNRGSGYTF.

J is TRBJ2-3 and V is TRBV7-3, with 11 bases that match TRBD2. This CDR3 spans 18 amino acids. J lost 0 bases, V lost 1 base, and 6 bases had no gene match. Germline CDR1 reads SGHTA; CDR2 reads FQGTGA. DNA of the CDR3: TGTGCCAGCAGCTTAATAGCGGGAGGGTACACTAGCACAGATACGCAGTATTTT. The encoded protein is CASSLIAGGYTSTDTQYF.